This T cell receptor (beta chain) was profiled in a study of CD8 T cell repertoires and HIV-1 epitope variants. Study observations and caveats: The assay identified only TCR beta chains of antigen-proliferating T cells.

Assay used: immunoSEQ multiplex PCR; TCRdb lists only in-frame clones, some missing. This sample has about 95,000 clones, with just under 75% found just once. In its sample, this clone was seen once. Its antigen is not identified. Germline values: CDR1 SGHDT, CDR2 YYEEEE. J gave up 2 bases and V 5 bases, and 8 bases lay outside the gene matches. The CDR3 covers 15 residues. This receptor was obtained from a male donor with HIV. This sequence joins TRBV5-6 and TRBJ2-5; 8 bases align to TRBD2. Material for sequencing was uncultured baseline CD8+ T cells from peripheral blood mononuclear cells (PBMCs). CDR3 coding DNA: TGTGCCAGCAGTTTTCTAGCGGGTACACAAGAGACCCAGTACTTC. The encoded protein is CASSFLAGTQETQYF.